This T cell receptor (beta chain) was recorded in a study of T-cell memory formation after mild COVID-19. As for the study in general: Largely, the TCR clusters proved donor specific. Findings and caveats of the study: Day 15 to 85 contracting clones showed balanced CD4/CD8; later expanders leaned CD4+. Memory from before infection featured some responding clones, which suggests cross-reactive memory joined.

With constant-segment primers, 5'RACE yielded cDNA libraries of TCR alpha and TCR beta that carried sample barcodes and UMIs. TCRdb itself ran the 5' RACE reads through MiXCR, one entry per CDR3 protein. This table has around 310,000 distinct CDR3 sequences, under 25% appearing once. This clonotype was detected a few times. What it recognizes is unknown. V dropped 3 bases and J dropped 10 bases, with 18 bases sitting between them. The germline gives CDR1 SGHTA, CDR2 FQGNSA. There are 14 residues in the CDR3. The receptor comes from a man between 18 and 29 years old who had mild COVID-19 (a few samples of this study predate the infection). Cell type and time point are not known. The genes are TRBV7-2 and TRBJ1-1; D not resolved. Input material: PBMCs or a T cell subset sorted from them (not recorded which). This CDR3 reads CASSFSFVNPTAFF. The CDR3 region has the DNA TGTGCCAGCAGCTTCTCCTTTGTAAACCCCACAGCTTTCTTT.